This T cell receptor beta chain was captured in a study of shared clonotypes between healthy human individuals. Study summary: The study used three CD4 naive, three CD4 memory, two CD8 naive and one CD8 memory plate per donor. Overall study results and limits: Clonotype sharing across donors was expected to vary with sequencing depth. Non-shared clonotypes displayed generation probabilities falling below those of clonotypes present in all four donors. Researchers found naive subsets generally carried larger estimated richness than memory subsets.

Repertoires were generated with immunoSEQ multiplex PCR, while TCRdb's copy carries only in-frame clones and drops some. The table shows approximately 650,000 clones, with just under 97% occurring only once. About this clone: The antigen is not known.

In the naive CD8 group, cells lacked CD45RO and were positively selected for CCR7, so terminally differentiated effector memory CD45RA+ cells were left out. Trimming took 3 bases from V and 2 from J, leaving 9 bases between them. CDR3 size: 14 residues. In germline, CDR1 is SEHNR, CDR2 FQNEAQ (reference sequence). The TCR was taken from a woman in her 30s in good health. Sample: naive CD8+ T cells sorted from blood. The V gene is TRBV7-9, the J gene TRBJ2-3; weak D call: TRBD1 (6 bases). The CDR3 DNA reads TGTGCCAGCAGCTTTGGACAGAACACAGATACGCAGTATTTT. It translates to CASSFGQNTDTQYF.